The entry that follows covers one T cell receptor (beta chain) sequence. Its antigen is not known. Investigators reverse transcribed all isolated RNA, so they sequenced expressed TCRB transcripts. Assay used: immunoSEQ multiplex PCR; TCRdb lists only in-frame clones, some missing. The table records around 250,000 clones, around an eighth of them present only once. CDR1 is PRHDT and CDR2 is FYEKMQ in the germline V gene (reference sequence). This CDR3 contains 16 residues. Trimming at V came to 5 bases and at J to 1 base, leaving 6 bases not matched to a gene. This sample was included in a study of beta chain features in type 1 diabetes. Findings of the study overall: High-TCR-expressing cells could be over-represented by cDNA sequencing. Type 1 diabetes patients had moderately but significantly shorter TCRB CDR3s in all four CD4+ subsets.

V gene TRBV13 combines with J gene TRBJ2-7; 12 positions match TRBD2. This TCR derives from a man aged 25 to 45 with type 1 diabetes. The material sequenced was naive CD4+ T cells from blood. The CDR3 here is CASSRGLAGSSYEQYF. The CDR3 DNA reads TGTGCCAGCAGCAGGGGACTAGCGGGTAGTTCCTACGAGCAGTACTTC.